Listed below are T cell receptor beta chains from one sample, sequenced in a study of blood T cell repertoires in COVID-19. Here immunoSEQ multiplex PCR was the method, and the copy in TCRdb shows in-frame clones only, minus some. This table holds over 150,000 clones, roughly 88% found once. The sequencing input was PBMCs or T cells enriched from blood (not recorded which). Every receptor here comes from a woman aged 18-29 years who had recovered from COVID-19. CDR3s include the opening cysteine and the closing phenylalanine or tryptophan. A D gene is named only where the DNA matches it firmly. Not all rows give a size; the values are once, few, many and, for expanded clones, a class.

cdr3_aa: CASRNRLILGRELFF; cdr3_nt: TGTGCCAGCAGAAATCGATTAATACTCGGAAGGGAGCTGTTTTTT; d_call: -; v_call: TRBV6-7; j_call: TRBJ2-2; clone_size: -
cdr3_aa: CASSLAIGVSNEKLFF; cdr3_nt: TGTGCCAGCAGCTTAGCGATCGGGGTCTCTAATGAAAAACTGTTTTTT; d_call: -; v_call: TRBV7-2; j_call: TRBJ1-4; clone_size: -
cdr3_aa: CASSEEQFSGNTIYF; cdr3_nt: TGTGCCAGCAGTGAGGAACAGTTCTCTGGAAACACCATATATTTT; d_call: -; v_call: TRBV2; j_call: TRBJ1-3; clone_size: few
cdr3_aa: CASGLARTSGESTDTQYF; cdr3_nt: TGTGCTAGTGGTTTGGCGCGGACTAGCGGGGAGTCGACAGATACGCAGTATTTT; d_call: TRBD2; v_call: TRBV12-5; j_call: TRBJ2-3; clone_size: once
cdr3_aa: CASSRLSVGGDNYEQYF; cdr3_nt: TGTGCCAGCAGCCGGTTGAGTGTAGGGGGGGATAACTACGAGCAGTACTTC; d_call: -; v_call: TRBV7-9; j_call: TRBJ2-7; clone_size: -
cdr3_aa: CASSDPPPGGYTF; cdr3_nt: TGTGCCAGCAGTGACCCTCCCCCAGGAGGCTACACCTTC; d_call: -; v_call: TRBV25-1; j_call: TRBJ1-2; clone_size: -
cdr3_aa: CASSMAGGAREKLFF; cdr3_nt: TGTGCCAGTAGTATGGCAGGGGGCGCCCGCGAAAAACTGTTTTTT; d_call: TRBD1; v_call: TRBV19; j_call: TRBJ1-4; clone_size: -
cdr3_aa: CASSPRGDTQYF; cdr3_nt: TGTGCCAGCAGCCCAAGGGGAGATACGCAGTATTTT; d_call: -; v_call: TRBV11-2; j_call: TRBJ2-3; clone_size: -
cdr3_aa: CASSLSDEQFF; cdr3_nt: TGTGCCAGCAGCTTATCTGATGAGCAGTTCTTC; d_call: -; v_call: TRBV7-9; j_call: TRBJ2-1; clone_size: -
cdr3_aa: CASTRTGSTDTQYF; cdr3_nt: TGTGCCAGCACTAGGACAGGGTCCACAGATACGCAGTATTTT; d_call: TRBD1; v_call: TRBV6-5; j_call: TRBJ2-3; clone_size: -
cdr3_aa: CAGTYYTYEQYF; cdr3_nt: TGTGCCGGGACTTACTACACCTACGAGCAGTACTTC; d_call: -; v_call: TRBV28; j_call: TRBJ2-7; clone_size: -
cdr3_aa: CASSYSGARGSPLHF; cdr3_nt: TGTGCCAGCAGTTACTCGGGCGCCCGGGGGTCACCCCTCCACTTT; d_call: -; v_call: TRBV6-5; j_call: TRBJ1-6; clone_size: -
cdr3_aa: CASSSRQGRDEQYF; cdr3_nt: TGTGCCAGCAGTTCCAGACAGGGAAGGGACGAGCAGTACTTC; d_call: TRBD1; v_call: TRBV6-5; j_call: TRBJ2-7; clone_size: -
cdr3_aa: CASSPPTGDPNQPQHF; cdr3_nt: TGTGCCAGCAGCCCGCCGACAGGGGATCCCAATCAGCCCCAGCATTTT; d_call: TRBD1; v_call: TRBV7-9; j_call: TRBJ1-5; clone_size: -
cdr3_aa: CASSLQGSYEQYF; cdr3_nt: TGTGCCAGCAGTTTGCAGGGTTCCTACGAGCAGTACTTC; d_call: -; v_call: TRBV27; j_call: TRBJ2-7; clone_size: -
cdr3_aa: CASSYDRGEDYEQYF; cdr3_nt: TGTGCCAGCAGTTACGACAGGGGTGAGGACTACGAGCAGTACTTC; d_call: TRBD1; v_call: TRBV6-5; j_call: TRBJ2-7; clone_size: -
cdr3_aa: CAISGTEDTEAFF; cdr3_nt: TGTGCCATCAGTGGGACGGAGGACACTGAAGCTTTCTTT; d_call: -; v_call: TRBV10-3; j_call: TRBJ1-1; clone_size: -
cdr3_aa: CASSSLPGQWANYGYTF; cdr3_nt: TGTGCCAGCAGCTCCCTACCGGGACAGTGGGCAAACTATGGCTACACCTTC; d_call: TRBD1; v_call: TRBV7-3; j_call: TRBJ1-2; clone_size: few
cdr3_aa: CASSPGQGMDEQFF; cdr3_nt: TGTGCCAGCAGTCCGGGACAGGGGATGGATGAGCAGTTCTTC; d_call: TRBD1; v_call: TRBV6-5; j_call: TRBJ2-1; clone_size: -
cdr3_aa: CAWSAGDRGGQPQHF; cdr3_nt: TGTGCCTGGAGTGCAGGGGACAGGGGAGGCCAGCCCCAGCATTTT; d_call: TRBD1; v_call: TRBV30; j_call: TRBJ1-5; clone_size: few
cdr3_aa: CASSIDQDRGSPQHF; cdr3_nt: TGTGCCAGTAGTATAGATCAGGACAGGGGAAGTCCCCAGCATTTT; d_call: TRBD1; v_call: TRBV19; j_call: TRBJ1-5; clone_size: -
cdr3_aa: CASSVGERELNTEAFF; cdr3_nt: TGTGCCAGCAGTGTTGGGGAGAGAGAGCTCAACACTGAAGCTTTCTTT; d_call: -; v_call: TRBV2; j_call: TRBJ1-1; clone_size: -
cdr3_aa: CASSLGDSGLGTQYF; cdr3_nt: TGTGCCAGCAGCTTAGGGGACAGCGGGTTGGGGACCCAGTACTTC; d_call: -; v_call: TRBV11-1; j_call: TRBJ2-5; clone_size: -
cdr3_aa: CASSQVPGSTEAFF; cdr3_nt: TGCGCCAGCAGCCAAGTCCCGGGGTCCACTGAAGCTTTCTTT; d_call: -; v_call: TRBV4-1; j_call: TRBJ1-1; clone_size: -
cdr3_aa: CASSPSGQGIFQDEQYF; cdr3_nt: TGTGCCAGCAGCCCCTCGGGACAGGGTATATTTCAGGACGAGCAGTACTTC; d_call: -; v_call: TRBV21-1; j_call: TRBJ2-7; clone_size: -
cdr3_aa: CASSQAGGQDETQYF; cdr3_nt: TGTGCCAGCAGCCAAGCGGGGGGCCAGGACGAGACCCAGTACTTC; d_call: -; v_call: TRBV4-2; j_call: TRBJ2-5; clone_size: -
cdr3_aa: CASSLMGGIAGGGQETQYF; cdr3_nt: TGTGCCAGCAGCTTAATGGGTGGTATAGCGGGGGGCGGACAAGAGACCCAGTACTTC; d_call: TRBD2; v_call: TRBV7-2; j_call: TRBJ2-5; clone_size: -
cdr3_aa: CATSGEGDNYNEQFF; cdr3_nt: TGTGCCACCAGTGGGGAGGGAGACAACTACAATGAGCAGTTCTTC; d_call: TRBD2; v_call: TRBV24-1; j_call: TRBJ2-1; clone_size: -
cdr3_aa: CAWSGTGNQPQHF; cdr3_nt: TGTGCCTGGAGTGGAACAGGTAATCAGCCCCAGCATTTT; d_call: -; v_call: TRBV30; j_call: TRBJ1-5; clone_size: once
cdr3_aa: CASSRVGGGQPQHF; cdr3_nt: TGTGCCAGCAGCCGAGTAGGTGGCGGGCAGCCCCAGCATTTT; d_call: -; v_call: TRBV3-1/TRBV3-2; j_call: TRBJ1-5; clone_size: -
cdr3_aa: CASWDRENTGELFF; cdr3_nt: TGTGCCAGCTGGGACAGGGAGAACACCGGGGAGCTGTTTTTT; d_call: TRBD1; v_call: TRBV28; j_call: TRBJ2-2; clone_size: -
cdr3_aa: CASSRNRELNTEAFF; cdr3_nt: TGTGCCAGCAGCAGAAACAGGGAGCTTAACACTGAAGCTTTCTTT; d_call: -; v_call: TRBV6-5; j_call: TRBJ1-1; clone_size: -
cdr3_aa: CASSLELHNEQFF; cdr3_nt: TGTGCCAGCAGCTTGGAGCTACACAATGAGCAGTTCTTC; d_call: -; v_call: TRBV11-2; j_call: TRBJ2-1; clone_size: once
cdr3_aa: CASSSGTGVEKLFF; cdr3_nt: TGTGCCAGCAGCTCCGGGACAGGGGTCGAAAAACTGTTTTTT; d_call: TRBD1; v_call: TRBV6-2/TRBV6-3; j_call: TRBJ1-4; clone_size: -
cdr3_aa: CARRQGYNYGYTF; cdr3_nt: TGTGCCAGACGACAGGGGTATAACTATGGCTACACCTTC; d_call: TRBD1; v_call: TRBV2; j_call: TRBJ1-2; clone_size: -
cdr3_aa: CASNRAGTEAFF; cdr3_nt: TGTGCCAGCAACAGGGCCGGCACTGAAGCTTTCTTT; d_call: -; v_call: TRBV6-5; j_call: TRBJ1-1; clone_size: -
cdr3_aa: CASRVTTGLAGYTDTQYF; cdr3_nt: TGTGCCAGCAGAGTAACGACAGGACTAGCGGGGTACACAGATACGCAGTATTTT; d_call: TRBD2; v_call: TRBV27; j_call: TRBJ2-3; clone_size: -
cdr3_aa: CSASGLAVRSSYEQYF; cdr3_nt: TGCAGTGCTAGTGGACTAGCGGTCCGAAGCTCCTACGAGCAGTACTTC; d_call: TRBD2; v_call: TRBV20-1; j_call: TRBJ2-7; clone_size: -
cdr3_aa: CASSLVLGLAGGPDNEQFF; cdr3_nt: TGTGCCAGCAGCTTAGTATTGGGACTAGCGGGGGGGCCGGACAATGAGCAGTTCTTC; d_call: TRBD2; v_call: TRBV7-2; j_call: TRBJ2-1; clone_size: -
cdr3_aa: CASSLLTGVISDTQYF; cdr3_nt: TGTGCCAGCAGCTTGCTAACAGGGGTAATATCAGATACGCAGTATTTT; d_call: TRBD1; v_call: TRBV7-6; j_call: TRBJ2-3; clone_size: once
cdr3_aa: CASSLGRDSYGYTF; cdr3_nt: TGTGCCAGCAGCTTAGGGCGGGACAGTTATGGCTACACCTTC; d_call: TRBD1; v_call: TRBV7-2; j_call: TRBJ1-2; clone_size: -
cdr3_aa: CASTTGLGTNEKLFF; cdr3_nt: TGTGCCAGTACCACGGGTCTGGGAACTAATGAAAAACTGTTTTTT; d_call: -; v_call: TRBV19; j_call: TRBJ1-4; clone_size: -
cdr3_aa: CSAYGTGEAFF; cdr3_nt: TGCAGTGCTTATGGGACAGGGGAGGCTTTCTTT; d_call: TRBD1; v_call: TRBV20-1; j_call: TRBJ1-1; clone_size: -
cdr3_aa: CASRITSGSRYEQYF; cdr3_nt: TGTGCCAGCAGAATTACTAGCGGGAGTCGATACGAGCAGTACTTC; d_call: TRBD2; v_call: TRBV2; j_call: TRBJ2-7; clone_size: -
cdr3_aa: CSASDERGYNEQFF; cdr3_nt: TGCAGTGCTAGTGACGAGAGGGGGTACAATGAGCAGTTCTTC; d_call: -; v_call: TRBV20-1; j_call: TRBJ2-1; clone_size: -
cdr3_aa: CASSPGLDYEQYF; cdr3_nt: TGTGCCAGCAGCCCCGGGTTAGACTACGAGCAGTACTTC; d_call: -; v_call: TRBV9; j_call: TRBJ2-7; clone_size: -